The entry that follows covers one T cell receptor (beta chain) sequence. The data were obtained in a study of siplizumab effects on memory and regulatory T cells. CDR3 length equals 15 residues. Germline values: CDR1 SGDLS, CDR2 YYNGEE. The junction had 11 bases not matched to a gene; V was cut back by 3 bases and J by 13 bases. Per sample, around 92,000 TCR templates underwent assay. Here immunoSEQ multiplex PCR was the method, and the copy in TCRdb shows in-frame clones only, minus some. The sample yields 100,000 or so clones, about 95% seen once. V usage is TRBV9 and J usage is TRBJ2-2; TRBD2 matches 11 bases. Material: non-Treg CD4+ T cells sorted from blood. The TCR comes from a human donor in good health. CDR3 nucleotides: TGTGCCAGCAGCGGGGGACTGACTAGCGGGATATCGCTGTTTTTT. Its translation: CASSGGLTSGISLFF.